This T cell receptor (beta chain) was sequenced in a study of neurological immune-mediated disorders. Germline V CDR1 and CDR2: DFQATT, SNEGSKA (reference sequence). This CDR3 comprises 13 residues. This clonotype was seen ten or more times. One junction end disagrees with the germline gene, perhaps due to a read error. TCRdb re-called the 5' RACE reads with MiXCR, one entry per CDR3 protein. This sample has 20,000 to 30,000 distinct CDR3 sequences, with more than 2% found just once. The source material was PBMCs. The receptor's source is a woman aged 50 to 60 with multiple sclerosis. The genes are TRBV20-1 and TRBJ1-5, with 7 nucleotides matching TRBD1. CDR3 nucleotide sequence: TGCAGTGCTCGGACAGGAATCAATCAGCCCCAGAATTTT. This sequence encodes CSARTGINQPQNF.